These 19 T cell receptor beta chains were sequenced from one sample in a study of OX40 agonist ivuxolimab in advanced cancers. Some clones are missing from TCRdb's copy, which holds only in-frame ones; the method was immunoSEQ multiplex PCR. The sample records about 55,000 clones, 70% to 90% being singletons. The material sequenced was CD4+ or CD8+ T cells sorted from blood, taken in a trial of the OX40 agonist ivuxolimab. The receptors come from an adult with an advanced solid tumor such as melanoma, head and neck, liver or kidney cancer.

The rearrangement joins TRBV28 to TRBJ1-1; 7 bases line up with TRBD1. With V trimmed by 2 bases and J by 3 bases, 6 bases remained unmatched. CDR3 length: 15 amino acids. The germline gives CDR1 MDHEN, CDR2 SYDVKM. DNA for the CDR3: TGTGCCAGCAGTTTACCTCAAACAGGGGACACTGAAGCTTTCTTT. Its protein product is CASSLPQTGDTEAFF.

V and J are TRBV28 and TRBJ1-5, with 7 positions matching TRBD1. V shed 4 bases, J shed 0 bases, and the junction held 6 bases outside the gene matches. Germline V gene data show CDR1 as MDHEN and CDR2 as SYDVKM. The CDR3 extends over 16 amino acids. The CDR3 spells CASSSTGAFSNQPQHF. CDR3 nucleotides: TGTGCCAGCAGTTCTACAGGGGCCTTTAGCAATCAGCCCCAGCATTTT.

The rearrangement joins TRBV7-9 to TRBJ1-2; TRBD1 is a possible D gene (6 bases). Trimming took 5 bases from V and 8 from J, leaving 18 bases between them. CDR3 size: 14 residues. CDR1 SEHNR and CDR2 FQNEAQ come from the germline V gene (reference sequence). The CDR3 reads CASSPYTGLIGYTF. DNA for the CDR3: TGTGCCAGCAGCCCCTATACAGGGCTTATAGGCTACACCTTC.

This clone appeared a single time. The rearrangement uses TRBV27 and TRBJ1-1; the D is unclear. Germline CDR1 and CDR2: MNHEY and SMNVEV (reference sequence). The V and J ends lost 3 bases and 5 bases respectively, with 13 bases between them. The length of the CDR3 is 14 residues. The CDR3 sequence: CASSLSYGGTEAFF. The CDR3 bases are TGTGCCAGCAGTTTGTCTTATGGCGGGACTGAAGCTTTCTTT.

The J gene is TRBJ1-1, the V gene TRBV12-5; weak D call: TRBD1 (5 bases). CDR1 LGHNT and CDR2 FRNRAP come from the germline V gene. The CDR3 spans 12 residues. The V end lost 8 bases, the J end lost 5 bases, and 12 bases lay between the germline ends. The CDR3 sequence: CASRTGTTEAFF. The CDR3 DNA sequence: TGTGCTAGTAGAACCGGGACGACTGAAGCTTTCTTT.

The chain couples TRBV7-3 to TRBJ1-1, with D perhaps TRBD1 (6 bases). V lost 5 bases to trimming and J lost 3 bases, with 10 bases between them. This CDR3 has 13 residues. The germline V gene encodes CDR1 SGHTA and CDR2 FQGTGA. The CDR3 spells CASSPGGHTEAFF. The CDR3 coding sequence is TGTGCCAGCAGCCCGGGGGGCCACACTGAAGCTTTCTTT.

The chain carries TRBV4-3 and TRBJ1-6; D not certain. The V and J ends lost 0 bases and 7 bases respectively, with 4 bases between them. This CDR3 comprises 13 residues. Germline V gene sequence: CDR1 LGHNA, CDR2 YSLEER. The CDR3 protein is CASSQDQNSPLHF. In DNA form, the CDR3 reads TGCGCCAGCAGCCAAGATCAGAATTCACCCCTCCACTTT.

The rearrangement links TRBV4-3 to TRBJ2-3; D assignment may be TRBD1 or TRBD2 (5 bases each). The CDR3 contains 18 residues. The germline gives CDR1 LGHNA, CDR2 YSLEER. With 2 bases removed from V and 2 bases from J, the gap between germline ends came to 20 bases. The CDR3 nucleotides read TGCGCCAGCAGCCAAACACCAGGGTTGGGAGCCTACACAGATACGCAGTATTTT. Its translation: CASSQTPGLGAYTDTQYF.

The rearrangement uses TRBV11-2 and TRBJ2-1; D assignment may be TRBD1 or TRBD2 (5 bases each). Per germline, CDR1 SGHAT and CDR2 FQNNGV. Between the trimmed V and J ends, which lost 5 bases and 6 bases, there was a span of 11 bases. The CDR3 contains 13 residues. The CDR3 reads CASSRGWGNEQFF. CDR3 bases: TGTGCCAGCAGCCGGGGCTGGGGCAATGAGCAGTTCTTC.

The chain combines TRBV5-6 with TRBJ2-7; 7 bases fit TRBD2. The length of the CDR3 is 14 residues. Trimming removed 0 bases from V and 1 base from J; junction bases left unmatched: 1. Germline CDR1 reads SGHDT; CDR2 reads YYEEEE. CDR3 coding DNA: TGTGCCAGCAGCTTGGTGGGAGGGTCCTACGAGCAGTACTTC. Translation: CASSLVGGSYEQYF.

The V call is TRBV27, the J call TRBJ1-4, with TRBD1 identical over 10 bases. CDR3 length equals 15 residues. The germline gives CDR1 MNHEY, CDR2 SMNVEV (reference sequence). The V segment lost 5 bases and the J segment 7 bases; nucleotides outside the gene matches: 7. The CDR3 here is CASSARTGGFEKLFF. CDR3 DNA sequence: TGTGCCAGCAGTGCCCGGACAGGGGGGTTTGAAAAACTGTTTTTT.

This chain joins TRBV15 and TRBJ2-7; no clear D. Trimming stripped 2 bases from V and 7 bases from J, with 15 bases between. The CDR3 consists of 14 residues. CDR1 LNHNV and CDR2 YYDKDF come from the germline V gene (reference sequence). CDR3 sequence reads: CATSRSPLGGEQYF. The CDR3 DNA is TGTGCCACCAGCAGAAGCCCCCTGGGTGGAGAGCAGTACTTC.

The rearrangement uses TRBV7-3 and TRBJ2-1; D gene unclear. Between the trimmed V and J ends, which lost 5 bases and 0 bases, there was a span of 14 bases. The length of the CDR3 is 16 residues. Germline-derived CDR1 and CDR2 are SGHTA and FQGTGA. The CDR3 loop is CASSPSPSSSYNEQFF. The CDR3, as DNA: TGTGCCAGCAGCCCCAGCCCGTCGAGCTCCTACAATGAGCAGTTCTTC.

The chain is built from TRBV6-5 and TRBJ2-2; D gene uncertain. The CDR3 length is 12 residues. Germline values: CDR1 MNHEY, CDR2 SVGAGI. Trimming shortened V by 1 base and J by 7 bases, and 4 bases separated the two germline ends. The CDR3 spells CASSYFGGELFF. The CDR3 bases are TGTGCCAGCAGTTACTTCGGCGGGGAGCTGTTTTTT.

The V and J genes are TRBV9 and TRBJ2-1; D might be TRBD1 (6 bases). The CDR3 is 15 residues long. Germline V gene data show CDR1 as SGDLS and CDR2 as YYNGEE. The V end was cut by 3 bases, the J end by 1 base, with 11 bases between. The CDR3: CASSGRGSSYNEQFF. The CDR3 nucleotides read TGTGCCAGCAGCGGCAGGGGATCGTCCTACAATGAGCAGTTCTTC. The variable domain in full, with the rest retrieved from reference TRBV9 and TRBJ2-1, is DSGVTQTPKHLITATGQRVTLRCSPRSGDLSVYWYQQSLDQGLQFLIQYYNGEERAKGNILERFSAQQFPDLHSELNLSSLELGDSALYFCASSGRGSSYNEQFFGPGTRLTVL.

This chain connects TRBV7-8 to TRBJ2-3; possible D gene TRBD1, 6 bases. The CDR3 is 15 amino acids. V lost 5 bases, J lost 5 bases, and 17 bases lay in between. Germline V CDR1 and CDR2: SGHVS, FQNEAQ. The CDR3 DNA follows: TGTGCCAGCAGCCCGGTAGGGGGATTACGAGATACGCAGTATTTT. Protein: CASSPVGGLRDTQYF.

In nucleotides, the CDR3 is TGTGCCAGCAGCACGTGGGGGGGTTACGAGCAGTACTTC. Protein: CASSTWGGYEQYF. This chain links TRBV5-5 with TRBJ2-7; 7 bases map to TRBD2. CDR3 length equals 13 residues. J was trimmed by 4 bases and V by 4 bases; bases with no gene match: 5. The germline CDR1 and CDR2 sequences are SGHKS and YYEKEE (reference sequence).

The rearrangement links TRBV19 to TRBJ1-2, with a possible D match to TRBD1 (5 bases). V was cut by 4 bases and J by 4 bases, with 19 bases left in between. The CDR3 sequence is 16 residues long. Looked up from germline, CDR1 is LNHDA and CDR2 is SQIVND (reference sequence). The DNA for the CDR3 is TGTGCCAGTAGTAAGGTGGGAACAGGAGCCAGCTATGGCTACACCTTC. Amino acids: CASSKVGTGASYGYTF. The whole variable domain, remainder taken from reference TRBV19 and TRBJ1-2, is DGGITQSPKYLFRKEGQNVTLSCEQNLNHDAMYWYRQDPGQGLRLIYYSQIVNDFQKGDIAEGYSVSREKKESFPLTVTSAQKNPTAFYLCASSKVGTGASYGYTFGSGTRLTVV.

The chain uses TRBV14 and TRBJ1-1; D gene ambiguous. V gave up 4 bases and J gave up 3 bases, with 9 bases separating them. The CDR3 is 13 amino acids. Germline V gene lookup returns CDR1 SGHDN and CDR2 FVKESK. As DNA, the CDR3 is TGTGCCAGCAGCCCGGCAATGGACACTGAAGCTTTCTTT. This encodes CASSPAMDTEAFF. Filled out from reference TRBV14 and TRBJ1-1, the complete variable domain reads EAGVTQFPSHSVIEKGQTVTLRCDPISGHDNLYWYRRVMGKEIKFLLHFVKESKQDESGMPNNRFLAERTGGTYSTLKVQPAELEDSGVYFCASSPAMDTEAFFGQGTRLTVV.